This TCR beta chain was identified during a study of blood T cell repertoires in COVID-19 (TCRdb year 2020). Broadly, across the study: Samples from collaborators originated in the United States, Italy and Spain and spanned both the acute and convalescent phases of COVID-19. The prospective study material was composed of cDNA or gDNA derived from T cells, B-cell-depleted T cells, or PBMCs. The dataset comprised deeply sampled blood TCRbeta repertoires from subjects exposed to, actively infected with, or recovered from COVID-19. The repertoires were made available in a free public database intended to serve as a resource for research on the immune response to SARS-CoV-2. Samples were obtained from the ongoing ImmuneRACE study (first 160 participants) and from 1,254 subjects provided by 6 global collaborators. Sample metadata almost always included a de-identified subject ID, COVID-19 status, age in years and sex. Where available, HLA class I and class II types were taken from metadata supplied by the sample provider and were not determined by assay-based typing.

Regarding this clone: No cognate antigen has been identified for it. No quality values exist for individual bases; no much larger clone is one base distant.

Overall study outcomes, separate from this receptor: How much clinical and demographic metadata was included differed by source and by participant, and the metadata was provided uncurated.

TCRbeta CDR3 regions were amplified from genomic DNA using the immunoSEQ Assay, a bias-controlled multiplex PCR. In the source study's methods: Nucleated cell counts per sample were estimated from amplification of reference gene primers within the assay. Sequence reads were collapsed and filtered to measure the absolute abundance of every unique TCRbeta CDR3 rearrangement. For each sample, productive Simpson clonality was calculated as the square root of Simpson's diversity index over productive rearrangements. TCRdb's version of the immuneACCESS table is confined to in-frame rearrangements and falls short of the full clone set. An unresolved V gene accounts for under half of the shortfall where checked; the remainder is of unknown origin. Clonal size and the V and J genes are those of that table, whereas D and trimming came from the DNA. The sample data list hundreds of thousands of clones, and about nine tenths of these were observed just once. The top ten constitute about 0.26% of the sample.

Collaborating institutions collected whole blood in K2EDTA tubes following their own protocols. For TCRbeta analysis, collaborators shipped samples in one of three forms: frozen whole blood, isolated PBMCs, or DNA extracted from either of those sample types. The sequence came from a woman under 30 with acute or convalescent COVID-19. The specimen sequenced was peripheral blood.

The DNA sequence is given as TGTGCCAGCAGCTTATTCGGAGGGGCGGACACTGAAGCTTTCTTT. This sequence encodes CASSLFGGADTEAFF. The V and J genes are TRBV13 and TRBJ1-1; TRBD1 is a weak D gene call, 5 bases matching. V was cut back by 2 bases and J by 3 bases, leaving a gap of 13 bases between them. CDR1 is given as PRHDT and CDR2 as FYEKMQ, both from the germline V gene (reference sequence). The CDR3 covers 15 residues, taking in both the cysteine and the phenylalanine. Only the CDR3 DNA stays, 45 bases, in frame from base 1.